The clone carrying this T cell receptor beta chain occurred a few times. As yet, its antigen is unknown. TCRdb reanalysed the 5' RACE reads using MiXCR and keeps one entry per CDR3 protein. Here the sample spans 690,000 or so distinct CDR3 sequences, 8% to 9% being singletons. This entry is derived from a study of identical twins. Notes on the study in general: The study based its conclusions on cross-sectional statistical analysis and did not follow the same donors. Models underestimated out-of-frame TCR alpha sharing in monozygotic twins. Clonotypes of the beta chain that were abundant in cord blood carried fewer insertions (memory repertoires showed none).

In germline, CDR1 is DFQATT, CDR2 SNEGSKA (reference sequence). This CDR3 comprises 13 residues. Deletions cut 5 bases from V and 0 bases from J, with 9 bases between. These data also formed part of another study, on yellow fever vaccine responses in identical twins.

The rearrangement joins TRBV20-1 to TRBJ2-3; D ambiguous. The sequenced sample consisted of PBMCs. The receptor's source is a woman under 30 in good health. The CDR3 nucleotides are TGCAGTGCTTTCGTCACTAGCACAGATACGCAGTATTTT. Its protein is CSAFVTSTDTQYF.